The 8 T cell receptor beta chains reported below all come from one sample, sequenced in a study of blood T cell repertoires in COVID-19. Sequencing was performed with immunoSEQ multiplex PCR; in TCRdb, only in-frame clones are kept and a portion is missing. The data show about 220,000 clones, about nine tenths seen once. The material sequenced was PBMCs or T cells enriched from blood (not recorded which). Every receptor here comes from a woman in her thirties with acute COVID-19.

J is TRBJ1-2 and V is TRBV5-1, with 7 bases fitting TRBD1. With 4 bases clipped from V and 4 bases from J, the junction kept 7 bases outside the gene matches. Germline CDR1 SGHRS, CDR2 YFSETQ. The length of the CDR3 is 14 residues. CDR3 region: CASSRLDRTYGYTF. The CDR3 DNA sequence: TGCGCCAGCAGCCGCCTGGACAGGACCTATGGCTACACCTTC.

V usage is TRBV27 and J usage is TRBJ1-2, with TRBD1 as a possible D gene (6 bases). With 3 bases removed from V and 4 bases from J, the gap between germline ends came to 12 bases. Germline lookup yields CDR1 MNHEY and CDR2 SMNVEV (reference sequence). The CDR3 is 14 amino acids. The CDR3, as DNA: TGTGCCAGCAGTTTCCGGGACAACCTCTATGGCTACACCTTC. This sequence encodes CASSFRDNLYGYTF.

The chain is built from TRBV30 and TRBJ1-2; D remains ambiguous. CDR1 and CDR2 from the germline V gene are GTSNPN and SVGIG (reference sequence). The CDR3 contains 11 residues. The CDR3 loop is CADGEAYGYTF. The CDR3 DNA reads as TGTGCTGACGGGGAGGCCTATGGCTACACCTTC. Combining the CDR3 with reference TRBV30 and TRBJ1-2 gives the whole variable domain SQTIHQWPATLVQPVGSPLSLECTVEGTSNPNLYWYRQAAGRGLQLLFYSVGIGQISSEVPQNLSASRPQDRQFILSSKKLLLSDSGFYLCADGEAYGYTFGSGTRLTVV.

V is TRBV29-1 and J is TRBJ1-2, with 11 bases matching TRBD1. CDR3 length: 14 amino acids. Per the germline V gene, CDR1 is SQVTM and CDR2 is ANQGSEA. CDR3 in DNA: TGCACCCCGAACCGGGACAGGGGGAGCAGCGGCTACACCTTC. Translation gives CTPNRDRGSSGYTF.

This chain links TRBV7-8 with TRBJ1-2; TRBD1 is a possible D gene (6 bases). This CDR3 is built from 16 residues. The germline V gene encodes CDR1 SGHVS and CDR2 FQNEAQ. V lost 3 bases and J lost 4, with 18 bases in between. CDR3 DNA: TGTGCCAGCAGCTTTTCCCGGCACAGGGCCGGCTATGGCTACACCTTC. This gives the protein CASSFSRHRAGYGYTF.

A note on this clone: The sample contains more than one DNA sequence encoding this CDR3. This chain connects TRBV27 to TRBJ2-7; TRBD1 agrees at 8 bases. The CDR3 has 15 residues. V shed 2 bases and J 0 bases; nucleotides not matched to a gene: 3. From germline, CDR1 is MNHEY and CDR2 SMNVEV (reference sequence). CDR3 in amino acids: CASSLGQGASYEQYF. CDR3 bases: TGTGCCAGCAGTTTAGGTCAGGGGGCCTCCTACGAGCAGTACTTC.

V gene TRBV20-1 combines with J gene TRBJ1-2; D is possibly TRBD1 (5 bases). Germline V gene data show CDR1 as DFQATT and CDR2 as SNEGSKA (reference sequence). Trimming cost V 3 bases and J 0 bases, with 14 bases left between them. The CDR3 totals 15 residues. CDR3 protein: CSASRGNGANYGYTF. The CDR3 DNA follows: TGCAGTGCTAGTAGGGGAAATGGGGCTAACTATGGCTACACCTTC.

The CDR3 loop reads CASRGAGYGTEAFF. CDR3 nucleotide sequence: TGTGCCAGCAGGGGGGCAGGGTACGGCACTGAAGCTTTCTTT. V is TRBV5-4 and J is TRBJ1-1; tentatively, D is TRBD1 (6 bases). The CDR3 length is 14 residues. The V gene lost 5 bases and the J gene lost 4 bases, with 15 bases spanning the gap. The germline gives CDR1 SGHNT, CDR2 YYREEE (reference sequence).